This TCR beta chain was identified during a study of breast tumors, draining lymph nodes, adjacent tissues. Study results and caveats: Luminal-like breast cancer showed significantly higher tumor–nontumor repertoire similarity than basal-like. Tumor repertoires ranked between lymph nodes and nontumor tissue in diversity, with V and J gene preferences. The data were judged consistent with most tumor T cells coming from lymph node and expanding in tumor.

Germline trimming cut 4 bases from V and 2 bases from J; bases unmatched to any gene: 8. CDR1 MDHEN and CDR2 SYDVKM come from the germline V gene. The CDR3 has 16 residues. Breast cancer patients provided tissue from their axillary draining lymph nodes. Concerning this clonotype itself: Its antigen is unidentified.

TCRdb re-analysed the multiplex PCR reads in MiXCR, keeping a single row per CDR3 protein. Among some 230,000 distinct CDR3 sequences listed, under 35% were seen once. The sequence was collected from a female donor with breast cancer. Some clones in this sample may be carry-over from other donors' samples. The V and J genes are TRBV28 and TRBJ1-2, with 9 positions matching TRBD1. Sequences were obtained from axillary lymph node tissue. The CDR3 spells CASSSGGTGRNYGYTF. The CDR3 DNA follows: TGTGCCAGCAGTTCAGGGGGGACAGGGAGGAACTATGGCTACACCTTC.